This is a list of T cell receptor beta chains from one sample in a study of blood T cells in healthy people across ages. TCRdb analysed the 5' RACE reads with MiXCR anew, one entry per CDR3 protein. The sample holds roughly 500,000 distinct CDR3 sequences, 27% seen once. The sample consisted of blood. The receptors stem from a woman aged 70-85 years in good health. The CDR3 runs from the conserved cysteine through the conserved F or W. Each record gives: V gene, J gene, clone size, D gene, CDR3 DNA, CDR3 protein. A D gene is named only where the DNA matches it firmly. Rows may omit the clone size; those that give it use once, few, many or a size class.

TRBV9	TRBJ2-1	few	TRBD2	TGTGCCAGCAGCGCAAGACTAGCGGAGTACAATGAGCAGTTCTTC	CASSARLAEYNEQFF
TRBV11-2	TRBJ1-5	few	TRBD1	TGTGCCAGCAGCACCAAAGGACAGGTGACAGATACGCAGCATTTT	CASSTKGQVTDTQHF
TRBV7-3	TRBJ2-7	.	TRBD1	TGTGCCAGCAGTCCGACAGGGATCTACGAGCAGTACTTC	CASSPTGIYEQYF
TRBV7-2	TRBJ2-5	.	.	TGTGCCAGCAGCTTGAGCCCTAGCGAGACCCAGTACTTC	CASSLSPSETQYF
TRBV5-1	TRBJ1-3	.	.	TGCGCCAGCAGCTTGCAGGGAGCGACTGGAAACACCATATATTTT	CASSLQGATGNTIYF
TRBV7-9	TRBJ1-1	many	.	TGTGCCAGCAGCTTATACGAAGCAGGGGATGCTTTCTTT	CASSLYEAGDAFF
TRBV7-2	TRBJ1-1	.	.	TGTGCCAGCGCATTACGAGTGGACACTGAAGCTTTCTTT	CASALRVDTEAFF
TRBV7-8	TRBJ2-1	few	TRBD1	TGTGCCAGCAGCAGTCGACAGGGGGCTTCTAATGAGCAGTTCTTC	CASSSRQGASNEQFF
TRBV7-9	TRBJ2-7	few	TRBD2	TGTGCCAGCAGCTTCGGGACTAGCGGCTACGAGCAGTACTTC	CASSFGTSGYEQYF
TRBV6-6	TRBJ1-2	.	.	TGTGCCAGCAGTTACCATGGAACGGGAATATATGGCTACACCTTC	CASSYHGTGIYGYTF
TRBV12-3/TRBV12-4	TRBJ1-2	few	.	TGTGCCAGCAGTTTCGACAGTAACTATGGCTACACCTTC	CASSFDSNYGYTF
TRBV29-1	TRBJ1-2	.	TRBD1	TGCAGCGTTTTCTCGGCCCCGGGACAGGGAGGCAGTGGGTATGGCTACACCTTC	CSVFSAPGQGGSGYGYTF
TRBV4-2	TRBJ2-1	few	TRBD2	TGTGCCAGCAGCCAAGATAGCGGGGTTAATGAGCAGTTCTTC	CASSQDSGVNEQFF
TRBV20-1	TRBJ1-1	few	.	TGCAGTGCCCCGGGCCTGAACACTGAAGCTTTCTTT	CSAPGLNTEAFF
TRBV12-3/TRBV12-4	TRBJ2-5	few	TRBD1	TGTGCCAGCAGTCAATGGGACAGGCGAGAGACCCAGTACTTC	CASSQWDRRETQYF
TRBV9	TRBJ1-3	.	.	TGCGCCAGTGCAGGTATGAGAAACACCATATATTTT	CASAGMRNTIYF
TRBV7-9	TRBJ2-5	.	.	TGTGCCAGCAGCTCCCTGGGGCCTCGTGGAAAGACCCAGTACTTC	CASSSLGPRGKTQYF
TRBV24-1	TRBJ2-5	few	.	TGTGCCACCAGTGAAACAGGGAGTAAAGAGACCCAGTACTTC	CATSETGSKETQYF
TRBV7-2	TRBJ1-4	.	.	TGTGCCAGCAGCTTAGGCGTGGGCGAAAAACTGTTTTTT	CASSLGVGEKLFF
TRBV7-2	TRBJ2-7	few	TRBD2	TGTGCCAGCAGCTTGACTAGCGGGGAGTCCTACGAGCAGTACTTC	CASSLTSGESYEQYF
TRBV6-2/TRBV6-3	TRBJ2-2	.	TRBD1	TGTGCCAGCAGTTACAACAGGGGCAAAACGAACACCGGGGAGCTGTTTTTT	CASSYNRGKTNTGELFF
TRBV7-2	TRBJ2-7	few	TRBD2	TGTGCCAGCAGCTCCACAGCGGGGGGGCGGAACGAGCAGTACTTC	CASSSTAGGRNEQYF
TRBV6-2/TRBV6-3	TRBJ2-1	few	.	TGTGCCAGCAGTTCCCGGGCGTCTAGCCGGAACAATGAGCAGTTCTTC	CASSSRASSRNNEQFF
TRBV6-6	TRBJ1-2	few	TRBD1	TGTGCCAGTAACAGGGGCGAGGGTATTGGTGGCTACACCTTC	CASNRGEGIGGYTF
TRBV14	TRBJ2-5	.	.	TGTGCCAGCAGCCAAGATGGGGTTTGGCGGCAAGAGACCCAGTACTTC	CASSQDGVWRQETQYF
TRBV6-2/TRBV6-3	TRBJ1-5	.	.	TGTGCCAGCAGTACCCGGGAAGTTAGCAATCAGCCCCAGCATTTT	CASSTREVSNQPQHF
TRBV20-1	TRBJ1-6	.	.	TGCAGTGCTACACCATACCCGGGATTGCGACGTTCACCCCTCCACTTT	CSATPYPGLRRSPLHF
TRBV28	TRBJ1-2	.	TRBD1	TGTGCCAGCAGTTGGCAGGGGGCTGACGGCTACACCTTC	CASSWQGADGYTF
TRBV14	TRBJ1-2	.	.	TGTGCCAGCAGCCAAGGAGGCACCATCTATGGCTACACCTTC	CASSQGGTIYGYTF
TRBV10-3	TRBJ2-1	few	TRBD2	TGTGCCATCAGTGAGAATGGGCGGGGGTCCAATGAGCAGTTCTTC	CAISENGRGSNEQFF
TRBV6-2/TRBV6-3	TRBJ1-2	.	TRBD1	TGTGCCAGCAGTGCCTCCGGGACAGATCGCTATGGCTACACCTTC	CASSASGTDRYGYTF
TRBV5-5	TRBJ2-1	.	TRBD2	TGTGCCAGCAGCTTGGGGCCAGCGGGGGAGATCTACAATGAGCAGTTCTTC	CASSLGPAGEIYNEQFF
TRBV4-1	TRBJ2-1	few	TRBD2	TGCGCCAGCAGCCAAGGTACTAGCGGGGGGGCTAAGCCGTTCTTC	CASSQGTSGGAKPFF
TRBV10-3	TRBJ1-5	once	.	TGTGCCATCAGCAGACAGGACGGCGGCAATCAGCCCCAGCATTTT	CAISRQDGGNQPQHF
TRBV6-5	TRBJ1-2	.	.	TGTGCCAGCAGTTCCGGGGTGGGTGGCTACACCTTC	CASSSGVGGYTF
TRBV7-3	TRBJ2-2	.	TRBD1	TGTGCCAGCAGCTCGGGACAGGGGAATACCGGGGAGCTGTTTTTT	CASSSGQGNTGELFF
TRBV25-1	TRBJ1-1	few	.	TGTGCCAGCAAAGCGACCACCGGGGCCGCTGAAGCTTTCTTT	CASKATTGAAEAFF
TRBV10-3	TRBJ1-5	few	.	TGTGCCTCCTCAGAGAGCAATCAGCCCCAGCATTTT	CASSESNQPQHF
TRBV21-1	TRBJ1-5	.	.	TGTGCCAGCAGCATCCTGGGACAGGGACTCAATCAGCCCCAGCATTTT	CASSILGQGLNQPQHF
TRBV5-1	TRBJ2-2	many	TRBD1	TGCGCCAGCAGCTTACTAAGGACAGGCAACACCGGGGAGCTGTTTTTT	CASSLLRTGNTGELFF
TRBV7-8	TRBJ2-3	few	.	TGTGCCAGCAGCTTAGGGTTCGGTTACACAGATACGCAGTATTTT	CASSLGFGYTDTQYF
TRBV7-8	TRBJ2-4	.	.	TGTGCCAGCAGCTTAGCTCCCCTAGGAGCCAAAAACATTCAGTACTTC	CASSLAPLGAKNIQYF
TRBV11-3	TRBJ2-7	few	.	TGTGCCAGCAGCTTTATGAGTTACGAGCAGTACTTC	CASSFMSYEQYF
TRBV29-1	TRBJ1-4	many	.	TGCAGCGTTACTGACGGTGGGGGTGAAAAACTGTTTTTT	CSVTDGGGEKLFF
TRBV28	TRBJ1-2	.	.	TGTGCCAGCAGCCGACGTGACGGCTACACCTTC	CASSRRDGYTF
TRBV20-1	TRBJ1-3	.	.	TGCAGTGCTAGAGTGGGAACGGGAAACACCATATATTTT	CSARVGTGNTIYF
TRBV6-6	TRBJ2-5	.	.	TGTGCCAGCAGACCTTCCTCCAGGGAGGTCCAAGAGACCCAGTACTTC	CASRPSSREVQETQYF
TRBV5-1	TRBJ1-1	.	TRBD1	TGCGCCAGCAGCTTGGGAGACAGGGGAGATAACACTGAAGCTTTCTTT	CASSLGDRGDNTEAFF
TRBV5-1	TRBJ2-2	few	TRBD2	TGCGCCAGCAGACCCGCAACTAGCGGGGGGGCATATGGGGAGCTGTTTTTT	CASRPATSGGAYGELFF
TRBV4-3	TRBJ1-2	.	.	TGCGCCAGCAGCCCTTCGGTCTTTTATGGCTACACCTTC	CASSPSVFYGYTF
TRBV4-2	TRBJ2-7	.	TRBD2	TGTGCCAGCAGCCAATCGGGACTAGCGGGGGAAGTCTACGAGCAGTACTTC	CASSQSGLAGEVYEQYF
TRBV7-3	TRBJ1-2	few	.	TGTGCCAGCAGCTTAACGAACTGGGGTCGGCACGGGGGCTACACCTTC	CASSLTNWGRHGGYTF
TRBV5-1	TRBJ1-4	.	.	TGCGCCAGCAGCGACTACAGCCCTCTCGAAAAACTGTTTTTT	CASSDYSPLEKLFF
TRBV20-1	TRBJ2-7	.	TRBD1	TGCAGTGCCCAAAGACAGGGCCACGAGCAGTACTTC	CSAQRQGHEQYF